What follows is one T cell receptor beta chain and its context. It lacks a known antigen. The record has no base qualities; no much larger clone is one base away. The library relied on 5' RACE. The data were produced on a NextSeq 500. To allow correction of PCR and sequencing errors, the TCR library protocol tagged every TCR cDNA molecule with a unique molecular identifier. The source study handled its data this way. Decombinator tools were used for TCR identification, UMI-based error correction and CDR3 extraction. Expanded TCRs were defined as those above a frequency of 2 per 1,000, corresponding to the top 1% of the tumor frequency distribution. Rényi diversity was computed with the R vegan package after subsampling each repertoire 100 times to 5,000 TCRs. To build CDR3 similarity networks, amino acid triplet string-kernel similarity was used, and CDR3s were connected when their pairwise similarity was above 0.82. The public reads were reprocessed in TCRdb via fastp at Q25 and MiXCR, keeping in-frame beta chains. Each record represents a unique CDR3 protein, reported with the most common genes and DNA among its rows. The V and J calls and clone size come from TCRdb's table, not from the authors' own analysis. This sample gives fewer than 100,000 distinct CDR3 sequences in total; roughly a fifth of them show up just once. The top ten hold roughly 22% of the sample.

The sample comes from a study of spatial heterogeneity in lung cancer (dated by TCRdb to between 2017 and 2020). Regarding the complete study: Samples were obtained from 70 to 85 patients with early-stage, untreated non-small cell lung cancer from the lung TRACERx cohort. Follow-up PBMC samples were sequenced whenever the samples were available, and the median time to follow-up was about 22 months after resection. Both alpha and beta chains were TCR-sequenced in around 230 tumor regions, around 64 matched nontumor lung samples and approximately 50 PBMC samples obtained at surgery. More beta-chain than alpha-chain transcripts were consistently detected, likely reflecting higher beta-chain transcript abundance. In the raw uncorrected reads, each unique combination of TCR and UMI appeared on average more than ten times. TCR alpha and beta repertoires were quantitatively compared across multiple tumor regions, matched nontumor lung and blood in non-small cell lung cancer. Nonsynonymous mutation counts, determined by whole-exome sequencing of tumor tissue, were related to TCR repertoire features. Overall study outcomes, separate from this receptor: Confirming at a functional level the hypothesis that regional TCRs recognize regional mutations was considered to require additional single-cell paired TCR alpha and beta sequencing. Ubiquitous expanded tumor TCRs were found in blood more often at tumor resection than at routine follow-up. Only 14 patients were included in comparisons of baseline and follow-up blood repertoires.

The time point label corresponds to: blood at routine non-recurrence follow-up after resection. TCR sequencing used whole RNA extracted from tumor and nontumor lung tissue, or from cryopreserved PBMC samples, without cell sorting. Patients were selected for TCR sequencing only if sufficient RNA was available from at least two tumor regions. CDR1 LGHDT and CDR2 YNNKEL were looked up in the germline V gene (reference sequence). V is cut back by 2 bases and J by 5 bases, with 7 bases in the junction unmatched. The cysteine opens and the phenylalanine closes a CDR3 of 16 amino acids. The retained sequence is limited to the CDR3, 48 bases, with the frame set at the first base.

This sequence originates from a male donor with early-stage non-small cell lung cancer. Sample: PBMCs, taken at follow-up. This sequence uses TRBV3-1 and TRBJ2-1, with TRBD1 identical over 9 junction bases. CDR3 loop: CASSQLGTGSNNEQFF. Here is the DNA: TGTGCCAGCAGCCAACTCGGGACAGGGAGTAACAATGAGCAGTTCTTC.